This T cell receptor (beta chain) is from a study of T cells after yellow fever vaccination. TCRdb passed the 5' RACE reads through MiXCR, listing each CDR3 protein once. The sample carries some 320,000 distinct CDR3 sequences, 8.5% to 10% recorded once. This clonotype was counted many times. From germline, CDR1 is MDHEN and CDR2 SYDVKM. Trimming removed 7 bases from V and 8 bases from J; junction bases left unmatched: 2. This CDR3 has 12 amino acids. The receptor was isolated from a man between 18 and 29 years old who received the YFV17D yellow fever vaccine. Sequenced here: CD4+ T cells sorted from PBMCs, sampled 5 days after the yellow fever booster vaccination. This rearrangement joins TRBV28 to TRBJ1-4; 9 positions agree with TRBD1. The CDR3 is CASIDRGEKLFF. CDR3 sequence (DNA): TGTGCCAGCATAGACAGGGGGGAAAAACTGTTTTTT. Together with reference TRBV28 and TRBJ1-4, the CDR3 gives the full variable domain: DVKVTQSSRYLVKRTGEKVFLECVQDMDHENMFWYRQDPGLGLRLIYFSYDVKMKEKGDIPEGYSVSREKKERFSLILESASTNQTSMYLCASIDRGEKLFFGSGTQLSVL.